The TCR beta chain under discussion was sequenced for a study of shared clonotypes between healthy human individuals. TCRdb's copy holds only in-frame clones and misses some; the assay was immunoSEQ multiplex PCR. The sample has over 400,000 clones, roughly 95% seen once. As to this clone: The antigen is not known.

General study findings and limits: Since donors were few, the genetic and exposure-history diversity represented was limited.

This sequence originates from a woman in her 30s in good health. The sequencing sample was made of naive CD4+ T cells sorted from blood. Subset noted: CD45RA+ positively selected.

The CDR3 here is CASSPPGGAQYF. The DNA for the CDR3 is TGCGCCAGCAGCCCCCCCGGGGGCGCGCAGTATTTT. This chain joins TRBV4-1 and TRBJ2-3; D is possibly TRBD1 or TRBD2 (6 bases each). This CDR3 has 12 amino acids. V lost 4 bases and J lost 10, with 12 bases in between. Germline assignment: CDR1 MGHRA and CDR2 YSYEKL.